One and the same sample provided the 29 T cell receptor beta chains below, sequenced in a study of blood T cells in healthy people across ages. A second roughly 7 to 11 cycle PCR used barcoded and J-beta primers. From the 5' RACE reads, TCRdb called clonotypes with MiXCR, one entry per CDR3 protein. The data hold 650,000 to 1,000,000 distinct CDR3 sequences, with 35% to 40% observed a single time. The sequencing input was blood. The receptors come from a young man in good health.

This clonotype was observed many times. This chain joins TRBV20-1 and TRBJ2-3; the match to TRBD2 covers 7 bases. V dropped 7 bases and J dropped 6; count of bases not matched to a gene: 7. CDR1 DFQATT and CDR2 SNEGSKA come from the germline V gene (reference sequence). The CDR3 has 12 residues. In DNA form, the CDR3 reads TGCAGTGGCCAGCCCGGGGGGGATACGCAGTATTTT. Its protein is CSGQPGGDTQYF.

On this clonotype: A junction end diverges from the germline sequence, so it may reflect a read error. This chain links TRBV4-1 with TRBJ1-2; 9 bases fit TRBD1. This CDR3 region has 14 residues. Germline V CDR1 and CDR2: MGHRA, YSYEKL. As DNA, the CDR3 is TGCGCCAGCATCCAAGATGGGACAGGGAATGGCTACACCTTC. This gives the protein CASIQDGTGNGYTF.

This chain uses TRBV12-3 or TRBV12-4 with TRBJ2-5; 7 positions agree with TRBD2. Judging by the DNA end, TRBJ2-7 fits better; the J call may be wrong. This CDR3 contains 15 residues. CDR3 DNA: TGTGCCAGCAGCCCCTCCGGGAGGACTAGTGGCGAGCAGTACTTC. Translated, it gives CASSPSGRTSGEQYF.

The gene calls are TRBV12-3 or TRBV12-4 and TRBJ2-7; D is uncertain. V dropped 9 bases and J dropped 2 bases, with 17 bases sitting between them. The length of the CDR3 is 14 residues. The CDR3 DNA follows: TGTGCCAGTAGTCCCGACGGCGGACCCTACGAGCAGTACTTC. Encoded protein: CASSPDGGPYEQYF.

This clonotype has more than one count but fewer than ten. The chain links TRBV7-2 to TRBJ1-6; D gene ambiguous. The germline CDR1 and CDR2 sequences are SGHTA and FQGNSA. V was clipped by 2 bases and J by 7 bases, with 9 bases between them. The CDR3 is 14 residues long. The DNA for the CDR3 is TGTGCCAGCAGCTTACAGGCGGCGAATTCACCCCTCCACTTT. As protein: CASSLQAANSPLHF.

The CDR3 region is CASSGMPALAGGIKIGSYNEQFF. CDR3 bases: TGCGCCAGCAGCGGCATGCCCGCTTTAGCGGGGGGGATAAAAATAGGCTCCTACAATGAGCAGTTCTTC. The rearrangement uses TRBV5-1 and TRBJ2-1; TRBD2 matches at 11 bases. Per the germline V gene, CDR1 is SGHRS and CDR2 is YFSETQ. The CDR3 runs to 23 residues. V was pared by 4 bases and J by 0 bases, with 24 bases of the junction left unmatched.

The V call is TRBV7-2, the J call TRBJ2-4, with a tentative D call TRBD2 (5 bases). V dropped 6 bases and J dropped 0 bases, with 18 bases sitting between them. Germline lookup yields CDR1 SGHTA and CDR2 FQGNSA. The length of the CDR3 is 17 residues. CDR3 bases: TGTGCCAGCAGTCCTAGAACTAGATCTCTAGCCAAAAACATTCAGTACTTC. Translating gives CASSPRTRSLAKNIQYF.

In its sample, this clonotype was seen a few times. This rearrangement joins TRBV6-2 or TRBV6-3 to TRBJ2-2; D is undetermined. V lost 4 bases and J lost 4, with 7 bases in between. Germline values: CDR1 MNHEY, CDR2 SVGEGT. The CDR3 is 13 residues long. CDR3 region: CASSSGGTGELFF. DNA for the CDR3: TGTGCCAGCAGTTCCGGTGGCACCGGGGAGCTGTTTTTT.

This clonotype was seen a few times. This chain uses TRBV20-1 with TRBJ2-1; TRBD2 matches at 8 bases. Germline loops: CDR1 DFQATT, CDR2 SNEGSKA (reference sequence). The CDR3 covers 15 residues. The ends lost 3 bases at V and 0 bases at J; junction bases unmatched: 4. CDR3 sequence reads: CSARAGGSSYNEQFF. The CDR3 DNA reads as TGCAGTGCTAGGGCGGGGGGTAGCTCCTACAATGAGCAGTTCTTC.

V gene TRBV20-1 combines with J gene TRBJ2-3; 8 nucleotides agree with TRBD2. The CDR3 is made up of 13 amino acids. J was trimmed by 4 bases and V by 4 bases; bases with no gene match: 4. Germline V gene data show CDR1 as DFQATT and CDR2 as SNEGSKA (reference sequence). The CDR3 sequence is CSAKGSGADTQYF. For the CDR3, the DNA is TGCAGTGCTAAGGGTAGCGGGGCAGATACGCAGTATTTT.

This clonotype has only a few counts. A much bigger clone sits one base away, suggesting this may be a read error. This chain uses TRBV7-9 with TRBJ1-6; perhaps TRBD1 as D (6 bases). This CDR3 is built from 14 residues. Germline-derived CDR1 and CDR2 are SEHNR and FQNEAQ (reference sequence). With 5 bases removed from V and 9 bases from J, the gap between germline ends came to 14 bases. The CDR3 loop reads CASSVQGGGSPLHF. CDR3 DNA sequence: TGTGCCAGCAGCGTCCAAGGGGGAGGTTCACCCCTCCACTTT.

The chain carries TRBV28 and TRBJ2-7; 9 positions match TRBD1. J gave up 5 bases and V 3 bases, and 5 bases lay outside the gene matches. Germline V gene data show CDR1 as MDHEN and CDR2 as SYDVKM. The CDR3 is 14 amino acids. The CDR3 is CASSLGQGLDEQYF. The CDR3 bases are TGTGCCAGCAGTTTGGGACAGGGTTTGGACGAGCAGTACTTC.

This clonotype was seen once. The chain is built from TRBV3-1 and TRBJ2-1; tentative D call: TRBD1 (5 bases). Trimming pared 8 bases from V and 7 bases from J, leaving 18 bases between. The CDR3 spans 14 residues. The germline gives CDR1 LGHDT, CDR2 YNNKEL (reference sequence). CDR3 in DNA: TGTGCCAGCGGCCCCCAGGGCTTAAGAAATGAGCAGTTCTTC. This codes for CASGPQGLRNEQFF.

This clonotype has a count of ten or more. This rearrangement joins TRBV6-1 to TRBJ2-7; D call uncertain. This CDR3 contains 13 residues. V lost 6 bases and J 5 bases, leaving 14 bases between the germline ends. Germline values: CDR1 MNHNS, CDR2 SASEGT. CDR3 region: CASSSVRSNEQYF. The CDR3 DNA reads TGTGCCAGCAGCAGTGTCAGGTCGAACGAGCAGTACTTC.

This clonotype showed up just a few times. V usage is TRBV20-1 and J usage is TRBJ1-4; D is unclear. This CDR3 contains 12 residues. Germline V gene data show CDR1 as DFQATT and CDR2 as SNEGSKA (reference sequence). The V gene lost 7 bases and the J gene lost 3 bases, with 9 bases spanning the gap. CDR3 sequence (DNA): TGCAGTGTTGCCAGTCCTAATGAAAAACTGTTTTTT. Residues: CSVASPNEKLFF.

As concerns this clonotype: Possible read error: a much larger clone is one base away. The chain joins TRBV4-3 to TRBJ1-1; D remains ambiguous. The CDR3 has 14 amino acids. CDR1 and CDR2 from the germline V gene are LGHNA and YSLEER. V gave up 0 bases and J gave up 1 base, with 6 bases separating them. The CDR3 coding sequence is TGCGCCAGCAGCCAAGATTGGGAGAACACTGAAGCTTTCTTT. Its translation is CASSQDWENTEAFF.

The chain has TRBV12-3 or TRBV12-4 and TRBJ2-3; 11 bases are shared with TRBD1. The CDR3 length is 14 residues. V shed 5 bases, J shed 7 bases, and the junction held 5 bases outside the gene matches. Written as DNA, the CDR3 is TGTGCCAGCAGTGTTGGGACAGGGGGATATACGCAGTATTTT. Amino acids: CASSVGTGGYTQYF.

The V call is TRBV7-9, the J call TRBJ2-5; 8 positions match TRBD1. V dropped 5 bases and J dropped 2; count of bases not matched to a gene: 7. CDR1 is SEHNR and CDR2 is FQNEAQ in the germline V gene (reference sequence). The CDR3 covers 15 residues. CDR3: CASSPRDRQQETQYF. The CDR3 DNA follows: TGTGCCAGCAGCCCACGGGACAGGCAACAAGAGACCCAGTACTTC.

This rearrangement joins TRBV7-2 to TRBJ2-7; D is ambiguous. Germline lookup yields CDR1 SGHTA and CDR2 FQGNSA. V was shortened by 5 bases and J by 7 bases, with 12 bases between the two germline ends. The CDR3 runs 12 residues. The CDR3 spells CASSNRAGEQYF. For the CDR3, the DNA is TGTGCCAGCAGCAATAGGGCTGGGGAGCAGTACTTC.

About this clonotype itself: A much bigger clone sits one base away, suggesting this may be a read error. This chain connects TRBV6-2 or TRBV6-3 to TRBJ2-5, with 9 nucleotides matching TRBD2. Germline V gene sequence: CDR1 MNHEY, CDR2 SVGEGT. J lost 11 bases, V lost 3 bases, and 16 bases had no gene match. The CDR3 spans 16 residues. The CDR3 region has the DNA TGTGCCAGCAGTTATCCGCGGGGGGGCCTGGATAATGAGCAGTACTTC. Translation gives CASSYPRGGLDNEQYF.

This clonotype was seen many times. The chain carries TRBV12-3 or TRBV12-4 and TRBJ1-2; D is undetermined. The CDR3 spans 13 residues. The V end was cut by 5 bases, the J end by 7 bases, with 14 bases between. CDR3 amino acids: CASSHTTEGGYTF. CDR3 bases: TGTGCCAGCAGTCATACAACGGAGGGTGGCTACACCTTC.

CDR3 sequence reads: CASSTTSYEQYF. Written as DNA, the CDR3 is TGTGCCAGCTCGACCACCTCCTACGAGCAGTACTTC. V is TRBV2 and J is TRBJ2-7, with D unresolved. Per germline, CDR1 SNHLY and CDR2 FYNNEI. CDR3 length: 12 residues. Trimming shortened V by 8 bases and J by 0 bases, and 8 bases separated the two germline ends. Full variable domain (outside the CDR3, taken from reference TRBV2 and TRBJ2-7): EPEVTQTPSHQVTQMGQEVILRCVPISNHLYFYWYRQILGQKVEFLVSFYNNEISEKSEIFDDQFSVERPDGSNFTLKIRSTKLEDSAMYFCASSTTSYEQYFGPGTRLTVT.

The chain joins TRBV12-3 or TRBV12-4 to TRBJ1-1; TRBD1 matches at 7 bases. Trimming cost V 8 bases and J 3 bases; bases outside gene matches: 3. CDR3 length: 12 residues. In nucleotides, the CDR3 is TGTGCCAGCGGGGGACAGTACACTGAAGCTTTCTTT. Protein: CASGGQYTEAFF.

The CDR3 spells CASSPSGGWHRPQHF. DNA of the CDR3: TGTGCCAGCAGCCCCTCGGGGGGGTGGCATCGGCCCCAGCATTTT. The chain links TRBV7-2 to TRBJ1-5; weak D call: TRBD1 (5 bases). Trimming shortened V by 5 bases and J by 9 bases, and 20 bases separated the two germline ends. This CDR3 has 15 residues. The germline V gene encodes CDR1 SGHTA and CDR2 FQGNSA.

The sample holds many counts of this clonotype. The chain is built from TRBV10-3 and TRBJ2-1; 7 bases are a match to TRBD1. V shed 6 bases, J shed 4 bases, and the junction held 9 bases outside the gene matches. In germline, CDR1 is ENHRY, CDR2 SYGVKD. This CDR3 comprises 15 residues. The CDR3 spells CAIRVQGKTYNEQFF. The CDR3 nucleotides read TGTGCCATCAGGGTACAGGGGAAAACTTACAATGAGCAGTTCTTC.

The chain has TRBV12-3 or TRBV12-4 and TRBJ1-1; tentative D call: TRBD1 (5 bases). CDR3 size: 15 residues. Trimming pared 7 bases from V and 4 bases from J, leaving 19 bases between. CDR3 amino acids: CASIKGVRVGTEAFF. The DNA of the CDR3 is TGTGCCAGCATAAAAGGGGTAAGGGTGGGCACTGAAGCTTTCTTT.

The chain links TRBV7-2 to TRBJ2-3; 8 bases align to TRBD2. CDR1 is SGHTA and CDR2 is FQGNSA in the germline V gene. V lost 7 bases, J lost 1 base, and 7 bases stayed unmatched. The CDR3 contains 15 residues. The CDR3 is CASTARGARTDTQYF. CDR3 coding DNA: TGTGCCAGCACCGCGCGGGGGGCCCGCACAGATACGCAGTATTTT.

In this sample, this clonotype turned up a few times. V is TRBV20-1 and J is TRBJ1-3; perhaps TRBD1 as D (5 bases). Germline V gene data show CDR1 as DFQATT and CDR2 as SNEGSKA (reference sequence). The germline V and J ends were trimmed by 5 bases and 1 base, with 9 bases remaining between them. The CDR3 length is 13 residues. The CDR3 region is CSASQGSGNTIYF. The CDR3 DNA sequence: TGCAGTGCTTCCCAGGGTTCTGGAAACACCATATATTTT.

This chain joins TRBV6-5 and TRBJ2-7; D not certain. This CDR3 spans 14 amino acids. V was cut by 2 bases and J by 3 bases, with 11 bases left in between. Germline V gene lookup returns CDR1 MNHEY and CDR2 SVGAGI. This chain's CDR3 is CASSYEFGSYEQYF. CDR3 bases: TGTGCCAGCAGTTACGAGTTTGGCAGCTACGAGCAGTACTTC.